The 13 T cell receptor beta chains presented below share a single source sample, sequenced in a study of T-cell reconstitution after alpha-beta-depleted transplantation in children. Findings and caveats of the study: Among T cells one year after transplant, newly produced cells accounted for most counts and diversity.

Unique molecular identifiers were used in preparing the TCRbeta library. Using its own MiXCR run on the PCR reads, TCRdb lists one record per CDR3 protein. Of 250,000 to 300,000 distinct CDR3 sequences detected, 6% to 10% appear once; the ten largest clones hold approximately 9.1%. Antigens of these TCRs are unknown. The source was peripheral blood, collected 360 days after TCRalphabeta/CD19-depleted stem cell transplant. All receptors come from a female patient aged 2 to 10 who had a stem cell transplant for Fanconi anemia, so the T cells may come from the graft donor.

This clonotype was recorded a few times. V is TRBV14 and J is TRBJ1-1; D is unresolved. The germline CDR1 and CDR2 sequences are SGHDN and FVKESK. Trimming took 1 base from V and 0 from J, leaving 15 bases between them. The CDR3 contains 17 residues. This CDR3 reads CASSQGRTTIMNTEAFF. CDR3 in DNA: TGTGCCAGCAGCCAAGGCAGGACGACAATAATGAACACTGAAGCTTTCTTT.

This clonotype has more than one count but fewer than ten. The V and J genes are TRBV13 and TRBJ2-7; a possible D gene is TRBD2 (7 bases). V shed 3 bases and J shed 4 bases, with 22 bases lying between them. Germline CDR1 PRHDT, CDR2 FYEKMQ (reference sequence). This CDR3 region has 17 residues. This CDR3 is CASSLSRTGGGKYEQYF. DNA of the CDR3: TGTGCCAGCAGCTTGAGCCGAACGGGGGGCGGGAAATACGAGCAGTACTTC. The entire variable domain, with the rest obtained from reference TRBV13 and TRBJ2-7, is as follows: AAGVIQSPRHLIKEKRETATLKCYPIPRHDTVYWYQQGPGQDPQFLISFYEKMQSDKGSIPDRFSAQQFSDYHSELNMSSLELGDSALYFCASSLSRTGGGKYEQYFGPGTRLTVT.

CDR3 sequence (DNA): TGTGCCAGCGGTTTGATAGCGGGGTCGTCCTACAATGAGCAGTTCTTC. This encodes CASGLIAGSSYNEQFF. This rearrangement joins TRBV19 to TRBJ2-1, with 8 bases aligning to TRBD2. The V and J ends lost 9 bases and 1 base, in that order; junction bases with no gene match: 11. The CDR3 is made up of 16 amino acids. Looked up from germline, CDR1 is LNHDA and CDR2 is SQIVND (reference sequence).

This clonotype was picked up a small number of times. This CDR3 is CASSTPGQASSYEQYV. The DNA of the CDR3 is TGTGCCAGCAGCACCCCTGGACAGGCAAGCTCCTACGAGCAGTACGTC. This chain joins TRBV21-1 and TRBJ2-7; TRBD1, the table's D call, was not compared with the DNA. TRBV21-1 is recorded as a pseudogene. The CDR3 totals 16 residues.

This clonotype was seen more than once but under ten times. The chain couples TRBV7-2 to TRBJ1-5; no clear D. V was shortened by 1 base and J by 3 bases, with 10 bases between the two germline ends. This CDR3 has 15 amino acids. Germline V CDR1 and CDR2: SGHTA, FQGNSA. CDR3 bases: TGTGCCAGCAGCTTAGTACTGGGTACCAATCAGCCCCAGCATTTT. It codes for CASSLVLGTNQPQHF.

The J gene is TRBJ2-1, the V gene TRBV30; 7 nucleotides align to TRBD1. Per the germline V gene, CDR1 is GTSNPN and CDR2 is SVGIG (reference sequence). CDR3 length equals 17 residues. The junction had 17 bases not matched to a gene; V was cut back by 5 bases and J by 4 bases. The CDR3 nucleotides are TGTGCCTGGGGGGAAGGGGGCTTGCTAGGGCCGTACAATGAGCAGTTCTTC. Encoded protein: CAWGEGGLLGPYNEQFF.

The V call is TRBV2, the J call TRBJ2-7; tentative D call: TRBD2 (6 bases). V was cut by 9 bases and J by 1 base, with 19 bases left in between. The CDR3 consists of 15 residues. Germline V lookup: CDR1 SNHLY, CDR2 FYNNEI. The CDR3 sequence is CASSLHRDSSYEQYF. The DNA for the CDR3 is TGTGCCAGTAGCCTTCACCGGGACTCATCCTACGAGCAGTACTTC. Drawing the rest from reference TRBV2 and TRBJ2-7, the complete variable domain is EPEVTQTPSHQVTQMGQEVILRCVPISNHLYFYWYRQILGQKVEFLVSFYNNEISEKSEIFDDQFSVERPDGSNFTLKIRSTKLEDSAMYFCASSLHRDSSYEQYFGPGTRLTVT.

About this clonotype: It differs at one base from a far larger clone, so likely a read error. The chain combines TRBV5-1 with TRBJ2-5; no definite D call. The DNA end lines up better with TRBJ2-1; the J call may be wrong. The CDR3 loop spans 13 amino acids. Germline CDR1 reads SGHRS; CDR2 reads YFSETQ. CDR3 sequence reads: CASSLALQETQFF. The CDR3 DNA follows: TGCGCCAGCAGCTTGGCGCTCCAAGAGACCCAGTTCTTC.

The J gene is TRBJ2-4, the V gene TRBV7-3; 7 bases map to TRBD1. V gave up 5 bases and J gave up 0 bases; unmatched junction bases: 16. Per germline, CDR1 SGHTA and CDR2 FQGTGA. The CDR3 length is 19 residues. The CDR3 DNA reads TGTGCCAGCAGCCCTCTGAAGGGACAGCGCCTTCTAGCCAAAAACATTCAGTACTTC. Protein: CASSPLKGQRLLAKNIQYF.

The chain combines TRBV28 with TRBJ2-7, with TRBD1 matching 10 bases. Germline V gives CDR1 MDHEN, CDR2 SYDVKM. The CDR3 runs 13 residues. V gave up 8 bases and J gave up 5 bases; unmatched junction bases: 6. CDR3 in DNA: TGTGCCAGCCACAGACAGGGGGCACACGAGCAGTACTTC. It is translated as CASHRQGAHEQYF.

The V gene is TRBV6-5, the J gene TRBJ1-1; maybe TRBD1 (6 bases). The CDR3 is 14 amino acids. Germline V gives CDR1 MNHEY, CDR2 SVGAGI. With 0 bases removed from V and 6 bases from J, the gap between germline ends came to 11 bases. CDR3 amino acids: CASSYSDRMSEAFF. Written as DNA, the CDR3 is TGTGCCAGCAGTTACTCGGACAGAATGTCTGAAGCTTTCTTT.

This clonotype appeared many times. The rearrangement uses TRBV7-3 and TRBJ2-1; 8 bases are a match to TRBD1. The CDR3 is 16 residues long. The V segment lost 6 bases and the J segment 3 bases; nucleotides outside the gene matches: 10. Germline CDR1 SGHTA, CDR2 FQGTGA. The CDR3: CASRYRRDRFYNEQFF. The CDR3, as DNA: TGTGCCAGCAGGTACAGGCGGGACAGGTTCTACAATGAGCAGTTCTTC.

This clonotype has a handful of counts. The rearrangement uses TRBV18 and TRBJ1-3; perhaps TRBD1 as D (5 bases). The V gene lost 1 base and the J gene lost 0 bases, with 7 bases spanning the gap. Per germline, CDR1 KGHSH and CDR2 LQKENI. The CDR3 has 15 residues. CDR3 sequence: CASSPLRGSGNTIYF. DNA of the CDR3: TGTGCCAGCTCACCACTAAGGGGCTCTGGAAACACCATATATTTT.